Given below is one TCR beta chain in context. The data originate from a study of cytomegalovirus exposure and HLA in healthy donors. PCR used 60 Vbeta primers and 13 Jbeta primers. Authors' processing steps: Around 11 million of some 80 million unique TCR beta chains were shared, per a later count. Some clones are missing from TCRdb's copy, which holds only in-frame ones; the method was immunoSEQ multiplex PCR. That table gives V, J and clone size, and the DNA gave D and trimming. The sample yields 78,000 or so clones, roughly 84% seen once. The CDR3 extends over 16 amino acids. V was shortened by 5 bases and J by 5 bases, with 21 bases between the two germline ends. Germline V CDR1 and CDR2: MNHEY, SMNVEV (reference sequence).

Material: PBMCs. The chain joins TRBV27 to TRBJ2-5; D is possibly TRBD2 (6 bases). The receptor was derived from a woman between 45 and 60 years old in good health and CMV-seronegative. The CDR3 bases are TGTGCCAGCAGTGACTGGGGACTTCAAGGGCGGGAGACCCAGTACTTC. This translates into CASSDWGLQGRETQYF.